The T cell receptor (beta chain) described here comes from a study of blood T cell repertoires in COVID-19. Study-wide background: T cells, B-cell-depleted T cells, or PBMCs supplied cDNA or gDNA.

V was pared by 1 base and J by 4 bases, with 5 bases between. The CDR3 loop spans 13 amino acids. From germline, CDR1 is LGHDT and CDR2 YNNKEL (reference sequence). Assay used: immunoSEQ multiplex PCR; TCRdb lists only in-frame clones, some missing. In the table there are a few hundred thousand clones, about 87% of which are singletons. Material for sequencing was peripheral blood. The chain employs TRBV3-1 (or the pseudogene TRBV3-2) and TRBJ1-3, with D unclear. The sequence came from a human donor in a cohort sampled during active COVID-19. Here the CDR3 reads CASSQAGGNTIYF. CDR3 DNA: TGTGCCAGCAGCCAAGCGGGGGGAAACACCATATATTTT.